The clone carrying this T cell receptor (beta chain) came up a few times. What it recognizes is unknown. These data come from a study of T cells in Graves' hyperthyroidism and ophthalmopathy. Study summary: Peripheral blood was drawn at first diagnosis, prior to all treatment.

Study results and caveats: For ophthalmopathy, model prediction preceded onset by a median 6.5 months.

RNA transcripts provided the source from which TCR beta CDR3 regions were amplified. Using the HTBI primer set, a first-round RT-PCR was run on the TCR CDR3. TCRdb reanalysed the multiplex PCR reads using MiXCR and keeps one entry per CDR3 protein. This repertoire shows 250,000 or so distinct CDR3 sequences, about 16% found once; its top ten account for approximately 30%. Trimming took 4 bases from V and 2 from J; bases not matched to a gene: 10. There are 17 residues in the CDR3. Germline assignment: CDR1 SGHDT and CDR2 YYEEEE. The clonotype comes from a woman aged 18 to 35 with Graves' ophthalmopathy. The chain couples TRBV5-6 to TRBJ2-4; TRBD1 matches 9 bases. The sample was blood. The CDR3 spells CASSEDRDRVSKNIQYF. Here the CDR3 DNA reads TGTGCCAGCAGCGAAGACCGGGACAGGGTGTCCAAAAACATTCAGTACTTC.